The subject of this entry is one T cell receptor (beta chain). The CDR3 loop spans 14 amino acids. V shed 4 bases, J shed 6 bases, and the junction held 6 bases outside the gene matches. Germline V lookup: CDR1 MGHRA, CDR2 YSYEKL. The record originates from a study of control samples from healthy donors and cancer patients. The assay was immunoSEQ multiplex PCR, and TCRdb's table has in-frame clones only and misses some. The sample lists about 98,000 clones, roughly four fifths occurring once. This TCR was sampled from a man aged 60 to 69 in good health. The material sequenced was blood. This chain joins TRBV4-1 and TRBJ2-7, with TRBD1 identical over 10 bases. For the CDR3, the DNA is TGCGCCAGCAGCCGGGACAGGGGAAACTTCGAGCAGTACTTC. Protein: CASSRDRGNFEQYF.